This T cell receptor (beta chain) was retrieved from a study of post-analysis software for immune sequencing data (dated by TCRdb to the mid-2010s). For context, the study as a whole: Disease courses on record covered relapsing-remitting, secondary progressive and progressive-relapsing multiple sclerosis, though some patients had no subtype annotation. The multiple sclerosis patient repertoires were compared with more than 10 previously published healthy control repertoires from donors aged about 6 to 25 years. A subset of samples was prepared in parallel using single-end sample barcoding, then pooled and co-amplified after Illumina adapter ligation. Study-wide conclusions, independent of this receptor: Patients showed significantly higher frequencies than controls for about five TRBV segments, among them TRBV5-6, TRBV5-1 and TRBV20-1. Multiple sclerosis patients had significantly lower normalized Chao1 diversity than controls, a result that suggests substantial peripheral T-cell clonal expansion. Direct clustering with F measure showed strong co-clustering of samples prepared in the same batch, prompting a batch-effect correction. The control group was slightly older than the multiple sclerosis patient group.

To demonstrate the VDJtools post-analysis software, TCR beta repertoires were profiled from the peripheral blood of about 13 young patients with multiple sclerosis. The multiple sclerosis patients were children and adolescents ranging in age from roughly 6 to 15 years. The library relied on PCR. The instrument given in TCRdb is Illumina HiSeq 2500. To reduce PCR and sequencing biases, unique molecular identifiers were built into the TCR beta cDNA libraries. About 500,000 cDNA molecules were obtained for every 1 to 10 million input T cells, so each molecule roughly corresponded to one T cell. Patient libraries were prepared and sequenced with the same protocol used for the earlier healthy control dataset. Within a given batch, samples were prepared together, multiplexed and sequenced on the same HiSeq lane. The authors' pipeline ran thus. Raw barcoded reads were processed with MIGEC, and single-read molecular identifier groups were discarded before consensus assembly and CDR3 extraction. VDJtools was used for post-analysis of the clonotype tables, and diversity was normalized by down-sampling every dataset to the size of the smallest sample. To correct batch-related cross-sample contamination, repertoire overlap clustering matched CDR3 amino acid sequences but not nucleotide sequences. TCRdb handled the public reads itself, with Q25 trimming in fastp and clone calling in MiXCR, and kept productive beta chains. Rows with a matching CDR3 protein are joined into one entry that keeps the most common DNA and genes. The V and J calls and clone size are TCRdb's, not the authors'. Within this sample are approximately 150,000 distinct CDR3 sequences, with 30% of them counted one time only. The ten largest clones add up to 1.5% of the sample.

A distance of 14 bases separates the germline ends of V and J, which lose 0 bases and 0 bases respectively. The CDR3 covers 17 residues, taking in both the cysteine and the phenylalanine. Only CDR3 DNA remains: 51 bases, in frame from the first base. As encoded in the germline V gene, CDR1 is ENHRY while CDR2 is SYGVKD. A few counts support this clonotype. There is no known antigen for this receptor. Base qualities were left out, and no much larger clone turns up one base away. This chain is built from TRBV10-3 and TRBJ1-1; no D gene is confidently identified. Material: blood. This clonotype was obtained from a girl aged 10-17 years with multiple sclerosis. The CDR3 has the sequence CAISESLRFRVNTEAFF. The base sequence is TGTGCCATCAGTGAGTCCCTCCGGTTCAGAGTGAACACTGAAGCTTTCTTT.